This T cell receptor (beta chain) comes out of a study of radiotherapy plus CTLA-4 blockade in lung cancer. Measured with immunoSEQ multiplex PCR; TCRdb has only the in-frame clones, and not every one. Among about 120,000 clones listed, approximately 84% were seen once. The sequencing used peripheral blood, collected from a patient treated with radiotherapy plus ipilimumab. The TCR sequence derives from a human donor with non-small cell lung cancer who had a partial response to radiotherapy plus ipilimumab.

The CDR3 here is CASSYSDFPHSPLHF. The CDR3 nucleotides are TGTGCCAGCAGTTACTCGGACTTCCCCCATTCACCCCTCCACTTT. V is TRBV6-5 and J is TRBJ1-6; D gene ambiguous. This CDR3 comprises 15 residues. V dropped 0 bases and J dropped 8 bases, with 11 bases sitting between them. The V gene's germline CDR1 is MNHEY and CDR2 SVGAGI.